This T cell receptor beta chain stems from a study of long-term antiretroviral therapy in people with HIV. Germline CDR1 reads LNHDA; CDR2 reads SQIVND (reference sequence). The CDR3 totals 15 residues. V shed 3 bases, J shed 4 bases, and the junction held 4 bases outside the gene matches. The libraries were made with immunoSEQ v3.0 at survey level. The table came from immunoSEQ multiplex PCR; TCRdb's copy has only in-frame clones and leaves some out. The sample lists under 14,000 clones, around 80% seen once, with about 17% in the top ten. Each donor had at least one pre-ART and at least two post-ART PBMC samples. Participants living with HIV all received treatment in the United States. Samples held about 0.9-10 million cryopreserved PBMC, and DNA extraction followed.

This TCR derives from a man aged 35 to 55 with HIV. The rearrangement uses TRBV19 and TRBJ1-5; 9 positions match TRBD1. The specimen comprised unsorted PBMCs, sampled 1.8 years after starting antiretroviral therapy. CDR3 in amino acids: CASSIRGTGNQPQHF. The CDR3 nucleotides read TGTGCCAGTAGTATTAGGGGGACAGGGAATCAGCCCCAGCATTTT.